The 20 T cell receptor beta chains given below trace back to one sample, sequenced in a study of T cells in Graves' hyperthyroidism and ophthalmopathy. RNA transcripts yielded amplified TCR beta CDR3 regions. The HTBI primer set was used in a first-round RT-PCR of the TCR CDR3. TCRdb re-analysed the multiplex PCR reads in MiXCR, keeping a single row per CDR3 protein. Here the sample spans about 560,000 distinct CDR3 sequences, approximately 15% being singletons. The specimen sequenced was blood. The receptor source for this set is a woman in her twenties or thirties with Graves' hyperthyroidism.

This chain joins TRBV6-1 and TRBJ2-7; weak D call: TRBD1 (5 bases). V shed 7 bases and J shed 3 bases, with 13 bases lying between them. CDR3 length equals 13 residues. The germline gives CDR1 MNHNS, CDR2 SASEGT. For the CDR3, the DNA is TGTGCCAGCACTAAACAGGCGATCTACGAGCAGTACTTC. Amino acid sequence: CASTKQAIYEQYF.

Of note for this clonotype: One base away lies a much larger clone, so this may be a sequencing read error. The rearrangement links TRBV6-5 to TRBJ2-1, with 8 bases fitting TRBD2. This CDR3 contains 15 residues. Germline V CDR1 and CDR2: MNHEY, SVGAGI. The CDR3 bases are TGTGCCAGCAGTTACCCAGGGACTAGTGTCAATGAGCAGTCCTTC. Its protein product is CASSYPGTSVNEQSF.

This clonotype was recorded at least ten times. The chain is built from TRBV9 and TRBJ2-3, with TRBD2 as a possible D gene (6 bases). The CDR3 totals 15 residues. V was clipped by 0 bases and J by 0 bases, with 8 bases between them. Germline lookup yields CDR1 SGDLS and CDR2 YYNGEE. The CDR3, as DNA: TGTGCCAGCAGCGTAGGGCTAGCGAGCACAGATACGCAGTATTTT. The encoded protein is CASSVGLASTDTQYF.

V is TRBV5-5 and J is TRBJ2-5, with a weak D call TRBD1 (7 bases). The CDR3 contains 15 residues. V was pared by 5 bases and J by 2 bases, with 16 bases between. From germline, CDR1 is SGHKS and CDR2 YYEKEE (reference sequence). The CDR3 is CASSGGLGQQETQYF. The CDR3 nucleotides are TGTGCCAGCAGTGGGGGGTTGGGACAGCAAGAGACCCAGTACTTC.

There are many counts of this clonotype. The chain is built from TRBV6-1 and TRBJ2-5; D gene ambiguous. The V gene lost 6 bases and the J gene lost 5 bases, with 16 bases spanning the gap. Germline CDR1 and CDR2: MNHNS and SASEGT. There are 14 residues in the CDR3. This CDR3 reads CASRSRFLLETQYF. The CDR3 DNA is TGTGCCAGCAGATCAAGATTCCTGTTGGAGACCCAGTACTTC.

V and J are TRBV2 and TRBJ2-3; no clear D. The CDR3 length is 14 residues. Looked up from germline, CDR1 is SNHLY and CDR2 is FYNNEI. With 6 bases removed from V and 5 bases from J, the gap between germline ends came to 15 bases. Written as DNA, the CDR3 is TGTGCCAGCAGGGATACGACTGGCATAGATACGCAGTATTTT. Its protein product is CASRDTTGIDTQYF.

This clonotype occurred a few times. CDR3 protein: CATSDSGAPNTGELFF. Here the CDR3 DNA reads TGTGCCACCAGTGATTCAGGGGCGCCGAACACCGGGGAGCTGTTTTTT. The chain employs TRBV24-1 and TRBJ2-2; TRBD1 might be the D (6 bases). The CDR3 runs 16 residues. V was cut by 2 bases and J by 0 bases, with 9 bases left in between. CDR1 KGHDR and CDR2 SFDVKD come from the germline V gene.

The V call is TRBV20-1, the J call TRBJ2-5, with 9 bases identical to TRBD2. The germline V gene has CDR1 DFQATT and CDR2 SNEGSKA (reference sequence). V dropped 4 bases and J dropped 4; count of bases not matched to a gene: 1. The CDR3 is 12 amino acids. CDR3: CSAIAGAETQYF. DNA for the CDR3: TGCAGTGCTATAGCGGGAGCAGAGACCCAGTACTTC.

Many counts were recorded for this clonotype. The chain combines TRBV10-1 with TRBJ2-7, with TRBD2 identical over 9 bases. CDR3 length equals 14 residues. CDR1 and CDR2 from the germline V gene are WNHNN and SYGVQD (reference sequence). The V segment lost 5 bases and the J segment 5 bases; nucleotides outside the gene matches: 7. The CDR3 DNA follows: TGCGCCAGCAGTCCGGCGGGGGGGGGCAACGAGCAGTACTTC. Its translation: CASSPAGGGNEQYF.

This clonotype was counted ten times or more. The chain links TRBV7-3 to TRBJ2-1, with TRBD1 matching 9 bases. Trimming took 5 bases from V and 3 from J; bases not matched to a gene: 8. Germline V gene lookup returns CDR1 SGHTA and CDR2 FQGTGA. CDR3 length equals 16 residues. The CDR3 DNA reads TGTGCCAGCAGCCATCACACAGGGGGCGGCTACAATGAGCAGTTCTTC. Its protein is CASSHHTGGGYNEQFF.

This clonotype has at least ten counts. This chain links TRBV29-1 with TRBJ1-1, with a tentative D call TRBD1 (6 bases). Trimming removed 0 bases at V and 0 bases at J, with 14 bases between. The CDR3 consists of 16 residues. Germline loops: CDR1 SQVTM, CDR2 ANQGSEA. The CDR3 spells CSVEEWRAGVNTEAFF. CDR3 DNA sequence: TGCAGCGTTGAAGAATGGCGAGCAGGGGTGAACACTGAAGCTTTCTTT.

As to this clonotype: The junction does not match germline at one end; this may be a read error. This chain connects TRBV28 to TRBJ1-3; perhaps TRBD1 as D (5 bases). CDR1 is MDHEN and CDR2 is SYDVKM in the germline V gene. The CDR3 spans 14 residues. CDR3 in DNA: TGTGCCAGCAGTTTCTTCGGGGGTGGAAACGCCATATATTTT. It translates to CASSFFGGGNAIYF.

As to this clonotype: A much more abundant neighbour one base away suggests this may be a read error. Likely a read error: the CDR3 ends without its conserved phenylalanine or tryptophan. The CDR3: CASSSAVEAFL. The CDR3 bases are TGTGCCAGCAGTTCGGCGGTTGAAGCTTTCCTT. The chain recombines TRBV27 with TRBJ1-1; no firm D call. The CDR3 runs to 11 residues. The germline V gene encodes CDR1 MNHEY and CDR2 SMNVEV (reference sequence). The germline V and J ends were trimmed by 4 bases and 7 bases, with 7 bases remaining between them.

This clonotype was seen more than once but under ten times. The V call is TRBV5-1, the J call TRBJ1-4; D gene ambiguous. The V end lost 2 bases, the J end lost 3 bases, and 8 bases lay between the germline ends. The CDR3 covers 14 residues. CDR1 is SGHRS, CDR2 YFSETQ, per germline. The CDR3 protein is CASSFSHPNEKLFF. CDR3 DNA sequence: TGCGCCAGCAGCTTCTCACATCCTAATGAAAAACTGTTTTTT.

The V call is TRBV27, the J call TRBJ1-2, with 7 bases aligning to TRBD1. The germline CDR1 and CDR2 sequences are MNHEY and SMNVEV (reference sequence). Trimming removed 4 bases from V and 4 bases from J; junction bases left unmatched: 9. The length of the CDR3 is 15 residues. CDR3 DNA: TGTGCCAGCAGTTACCCGTACAGGGGAGCCTATGGCTACACCTTC. Residues: CASSYPYRGAYGYTF.

V gene TRBV9 combines with J gene TRBJ2-3, with a tentative D call TRBD2 (5 bases). Trimming shortened V by 3 bases and J by 0 bases, and 20 bases separated the two germline ends. This CDR3 spans 18 amino acids. CDR1 and CDR2 (germline): SGDLS, YYNGEE. The CDR3 protein is CASSGLGLASASTDTQYF. Written as DNA, the CDR3 is TGTGCCAGCAGCGGGCTCGGGCTAGCTTCCGCTAGCACAGATACGCAGTATTTT.

This clonotype was seen more than once but under ten times. The chain employs TRBV29-1 and TRBJ2-2; TRBD1 agrees at 8 bases. CDR3 length: 13 amino acids. The germline V gene encodes CDR1 SQVTM and CDR2 ANQGSEA. Trimming at V came to 4 bases and at J to 8 bases, leaving 6 bases not matched to a gene. CDR3 in amino acids: CSVVGQGAGELFF. The CDR3 DNA follows: TGCAGCGTTGTAGGACAGGGCGCAGGGGAGCTGTTTTTT.

The V and J genes are TRBV7-4 and TRBJ1-4; D is undetermined. The CDR3 runs 15 residues. Germline V gene sequence: CDR1 SGHVT, CDR2 SQSDAQ. Trimming took 1 base from V and 8 from J, leaving 14 bases between them. The DNA for the CDR3 is TGTGCCAGCAGCTTAGTAGGTAGAAAACCCGAAAAACTGTTTTTT. Its protein product is CASSLVGRKPEKLFF. Supplemented by reference TRBV7-4 and TRBJ1-4, the full variable domain reads GAGVSQSPRYKVAKRGRDVALRCDSISGHVTLYWYRQTLGQGSEVLTYSQSDAQRDKSGRPSGRFSAERPERSVSTLKIQRTEQGDSAVYLCASSLVGRKPEKLFFGSGTQLSVL.

This clonotype was picked up many times. V and J are TRBV27 and TRBJ2-1, with 7 bases fitting TRBD2. Germline V gene data show CDR1 as MNHEY and CDR2 as SMNVEV (reference sequence). This CDR3 has 15 amino acids. V shed 2 bases and J 0 bases; nucleotides not matched to a gene: 1. CDR3 sequence reads: CASSLRGSSYNEQFF. CDR3 nucleotides: TGTGCCAGCAGTTTACGCGGGAGCTCCTACAATGAGCAGTTCTTC.

At least ten counts were recorded for this clonotype. The chain combines TRBV20-1 with TRBJ2-1; D is ambiguous. There are 11 residues in the CDR3. Germline loops: CDR1 DFQATT, CDR2 SNEGSKA (reference sequence). Trimming shortened V by 6 bases and J by 9 bases, and 12 bases separated the two germline ends. CDR3 loop: CSAPLWVEQFF. CDR3 coding DNA: TGCAGTGCCCCCCTTTGGGTTGAGCAGTTCTTC.